The entry below describes one TCR beta chain. The data belong to a study of technical replicates of blood from four donors. Germline CDR1 reads MGHRA; CDR2 reads YSYEKL. The V gene lost 1 base and the J gene lost 2 bases, with 14 bases spanning the gap. The CDR3 contains 16 residues. TCRdb keeps only in-frame clones here, not all; method: immunoSEQ multiplex PCR. The sample holds about 93,000 clones; about 95% are singletons and the top ten take around 0.26%. Sample: T cells isolated from PBMCs. The clonotype comes from a human donor in good health. J is TRBJ1-1 and V is TRBV4-1; a possible D gene is TRBD1 (6 bases). CDR3 DNA sequence: TGCGCCAGCAGCCAAGCGGCGGGGGCCGACAACACTGAAGCTTTCTTT. Its translation: CASSQAAGADNTEAFF.